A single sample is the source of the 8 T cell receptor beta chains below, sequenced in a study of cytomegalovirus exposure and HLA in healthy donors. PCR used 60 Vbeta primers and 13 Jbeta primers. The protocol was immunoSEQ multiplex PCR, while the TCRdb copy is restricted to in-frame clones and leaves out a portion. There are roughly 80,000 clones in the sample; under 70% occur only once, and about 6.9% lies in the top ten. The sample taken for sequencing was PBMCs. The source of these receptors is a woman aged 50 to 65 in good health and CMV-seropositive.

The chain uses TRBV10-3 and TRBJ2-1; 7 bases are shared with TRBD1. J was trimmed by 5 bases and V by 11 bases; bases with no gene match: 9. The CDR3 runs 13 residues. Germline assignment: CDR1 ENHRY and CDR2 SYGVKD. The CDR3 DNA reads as TGTGCCGTCAAGGGACAGCCTAACAATGAGCAGTTCTTC. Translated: CAVKGQPNNEQFF.

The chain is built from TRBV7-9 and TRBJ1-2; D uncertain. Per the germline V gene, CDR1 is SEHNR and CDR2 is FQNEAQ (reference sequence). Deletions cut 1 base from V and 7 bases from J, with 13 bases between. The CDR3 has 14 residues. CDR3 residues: CASSLVGGTGGYTF. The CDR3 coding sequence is TGTGCCAGCAGCTTAGTTGGAGGAACCGGTGGCTACACCTTC. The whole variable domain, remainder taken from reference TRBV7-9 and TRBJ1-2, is DTGVSQNPRHKITKRGQNVTFRCDPISEHNRLYWYRQTLGQGPEFLTYFQNEAQLEKSRLLSDRFSAERPKGSFSTLEIQRTEQGDSAMYLCASSLVGGTGGYTFGSGTRLTVV.

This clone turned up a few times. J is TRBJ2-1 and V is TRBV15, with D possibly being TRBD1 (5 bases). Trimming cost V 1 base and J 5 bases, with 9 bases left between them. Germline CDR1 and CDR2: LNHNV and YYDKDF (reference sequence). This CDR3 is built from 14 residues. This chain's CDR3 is CATSRAGSHNEQFF. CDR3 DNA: TGTGCCACCAGCAGAGCAGGGTCCCACAATGAGCAGTTCTTC.

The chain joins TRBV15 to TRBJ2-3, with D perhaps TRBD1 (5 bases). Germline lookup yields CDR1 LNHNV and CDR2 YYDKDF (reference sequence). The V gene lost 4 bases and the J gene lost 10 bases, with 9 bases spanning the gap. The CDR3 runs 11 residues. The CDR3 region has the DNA TGTGCCACCAGCATAGGGGTATCGCAGTATTTT. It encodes CATSIGVSQYF.

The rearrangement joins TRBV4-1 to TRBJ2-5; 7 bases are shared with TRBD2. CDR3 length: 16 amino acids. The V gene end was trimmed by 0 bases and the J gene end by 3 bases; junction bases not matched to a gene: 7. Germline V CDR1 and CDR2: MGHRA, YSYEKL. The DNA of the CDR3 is TGCGCCAGCAGCCAAGAAGGAGGGCTAGCGGAAGAGACCCAGTACTTC. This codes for CASSQEGGLAEETQYF.

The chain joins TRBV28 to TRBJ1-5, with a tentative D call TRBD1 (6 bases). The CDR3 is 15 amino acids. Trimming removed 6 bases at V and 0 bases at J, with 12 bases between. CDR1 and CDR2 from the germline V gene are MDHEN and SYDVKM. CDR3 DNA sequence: TGTGCCAGCAGGACTCAGGGGTATAGCAATCAGCCCCAGCATTTT. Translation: CASRTQGYSNQPQHF.

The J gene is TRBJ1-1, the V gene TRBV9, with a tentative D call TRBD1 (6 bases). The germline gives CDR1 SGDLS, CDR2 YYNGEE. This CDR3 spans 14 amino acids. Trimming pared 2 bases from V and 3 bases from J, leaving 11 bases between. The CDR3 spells CASSVDRLDTEAFF. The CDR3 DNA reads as TGTGCCAGCAGCGTCGACAGGCTCGACACTGAAGCTTTCTTT.

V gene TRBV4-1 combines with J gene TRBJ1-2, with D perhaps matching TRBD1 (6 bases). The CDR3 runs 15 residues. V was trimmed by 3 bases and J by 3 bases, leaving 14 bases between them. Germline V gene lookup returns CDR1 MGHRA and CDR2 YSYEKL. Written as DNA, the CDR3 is TGCGCCAGCAGCCAGAACCGGGACACGCACTATGGCTACACCTTC. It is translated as CASSQNRDTHYGYTF.